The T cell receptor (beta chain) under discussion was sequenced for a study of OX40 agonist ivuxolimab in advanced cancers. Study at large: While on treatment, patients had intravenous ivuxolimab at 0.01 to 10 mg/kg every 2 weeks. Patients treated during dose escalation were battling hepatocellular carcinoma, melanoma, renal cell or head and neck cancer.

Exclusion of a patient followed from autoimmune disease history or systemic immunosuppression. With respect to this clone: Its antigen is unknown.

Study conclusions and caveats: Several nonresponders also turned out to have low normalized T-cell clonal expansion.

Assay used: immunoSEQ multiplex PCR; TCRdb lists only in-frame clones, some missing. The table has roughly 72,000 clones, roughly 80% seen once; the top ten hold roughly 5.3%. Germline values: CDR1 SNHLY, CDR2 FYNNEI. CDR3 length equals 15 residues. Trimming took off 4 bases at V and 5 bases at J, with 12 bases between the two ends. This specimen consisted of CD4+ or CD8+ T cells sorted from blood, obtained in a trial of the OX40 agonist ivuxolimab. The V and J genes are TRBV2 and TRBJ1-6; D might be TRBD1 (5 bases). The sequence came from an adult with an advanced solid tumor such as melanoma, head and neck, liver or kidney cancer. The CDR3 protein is CASSVQGIHNSPLHF. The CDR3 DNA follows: TGTGCCAGCAGTGTGCAGGGCATCCATAATTCACCCCTCCACTTT.